This is a list of T cell receptor beta chains from one sample in a study of OX40 agonist ivuxolimab in advanced cancers. Generated by immunoSEQ multiplex PCR, the TCRdb table keeps only in-frame clones and is missing some. The sample has about 20,000 clones, about nine tenths seen once. The material was CD4+ or CD8+ T cells sorted from blood, obtained in a trial of the OX40 agonist ivuxolimab. The source is an adult with an advanced solid tumor such as melanoma, head and neck, liver or kidney cancer. CDR3s include the opening cysteine and the closing phenylalanine or tryptophan. A D gene is named only where the DNA matches it firmly. Only some rows state a clone size, as once, few, many or a class for expanded clones.

>TRBJ2-5|.|.|TRBV5-1
CTSSFGGGAETQYF
TGCACCAGCAGCTTTGGAGGGGGGGCCGAGACCCAGTACTTC
>TRBJ2-2|TRBD2|.|TRBV6-4
CASSGLAGYGELFF
TGTGCCAGCAGTGGACTAGCGGGTTACGGGGAGCTGTTTTTT
>TRBJ2-7|.|.|TRBV7-7
CASSPQIGFEQYF
TGTGCTAGCAGCCCCCAAATAGGGTTCGAGCAGTACTTC
>TRBJ2-1|.|.|TRBV21-1
CASSKDRKLHNEQFF
TGTGCCAGCAGCAAAGACAGAAAACTACACAATGAGCAGTTCTTC
>TRBJ1-1|.|few|TRBV27
CASSLSMLPGTEAFF
TGTGCCAGCAGTTTATCGATGCTCCCAGGCACTGAAGCTTTCTTT
>TRBJ1-2|TRBD1|.|TRBV27
CASSYGQGRYGYTF
TGTGCCAGCAGTTACGGACAGGGGCGCTATGGCTACACCTTC
>TRBJ1-4|.|.|TRBV5-3
CARIPPEAEKLFF
TGTGCCAGAATCCCACCCGAGGCTGAAAAACTGTTTTTT
>TRBJ2-3|TRBD2|.|TRBV9
CASSVGLAGGTDTQYF
TGTGCCAGCAGCGTAGGACTAGCGGGGGGCACAGATACGCAGTATTTT
>TRBJ1-6|.|.|TRBV7-9
CASGPGSTWGNSPLHF
TGTGCCAGCGGTCCGGGGTCTACTTGGGGTAATTCACCCCTCCACTTT
>TRBJ2-7|.|.|TRBV4-1
CASSQTDSSSYEQYF
TGCGCCAGCAGCCAGACGGACAGTTCCTCCTACGAGCAGTACTTC
>TRBJ1-4|TRBD1|once|TRBV11-2
CASSRTGTGFGSANEKLFF
TGTGCCAGCAGTCGAACCGGGACAGGGTTTGGGTCGGCTAATGAAAAACTGTTTTTT
>TRBJ2-7|.|.|TRBV18
CASSPADTYEQYF
TGTGCCAGCTCACCGGCAGATACCTACGAGCAGTACTTC
>TRBJ1-2|.|.|TRBV21-1
CASSKGRNPFRYGYTF
TGTGCCAGCAGCAAAGGACGGAATCCATTCCGCTATGGCTACACCTTC
>TRBJ2-7|.|once|TRBV7-8
CASSLARAYEQYF
TGTGCCAGCAGCTTAGCCAGGGCCTACGAGCAGTACTTC
>TRBJ2-7|.|.|TRBV21-1
CASSRRLQYF
TGTGCCAGCAGCAGACGGCTGCAGTACTTC
>TRBJ1-1|.|.|TRBV18
CASSPGGTPHEAFF
TGTGCCAGCTCACCTGGCGGGACCCCTCATGAAGCTTTCTTT
>TRBJ2-7|.|once|TRBV10-2
CASMLTGSLGEQYF
TGCGCCAGCATGCTAACAGGGTCCCTAGGGGAGCAGTACTTC